This T cell receptor (beta chain) was identified during a study of T cells in localized non-small cell lung cancer. Produced via immunoSEQ multiplex PCR; TCRdb's table is partial and in-frame only. This table holds around 130,000 clones, roughly 90% found once. Germline lookup yields CDR1 LNHDA and CDR2 SQIVND (reference sequence). There are 13 residues in the CDR3. Trimming left V 5 bases short and J 8 bases short, with 12 bases between. The specimen comprised peripheral blood, sampled before any cancer treatment. The TCR comes from a female donor at least 60 years old with stage I lung adenocarcinoma. The chain is built from TRBV19 and TRBJ1-4, with D perhaps TRBD1 (6 bases). The CDR3 DNA reads as TGTGCCAGTAGTTTGACAGGTCGAGAAAAACTGTTTTTT. This sequence encodes CASSLTGREKLFF.